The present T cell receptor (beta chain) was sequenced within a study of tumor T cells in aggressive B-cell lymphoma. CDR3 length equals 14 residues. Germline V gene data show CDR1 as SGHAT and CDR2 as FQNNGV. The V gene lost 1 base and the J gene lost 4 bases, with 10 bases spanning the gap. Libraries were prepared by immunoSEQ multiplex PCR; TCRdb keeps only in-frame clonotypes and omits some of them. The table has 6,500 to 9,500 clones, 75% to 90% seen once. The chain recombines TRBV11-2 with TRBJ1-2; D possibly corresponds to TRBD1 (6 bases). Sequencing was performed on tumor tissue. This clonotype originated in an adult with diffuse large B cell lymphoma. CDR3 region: CASSLVGGGYGYTF. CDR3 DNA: TGTGCCAGCAGCTTAGTAGGGGGGGGCTATGGCTACACCTTC.